The next 19 T cell receptor beta chains were all read from a single sample in a study of patients and donors after allogeneic stem cell transplantation. TCRdb fed the RT-PCR reads into MiXCR, producing one record per CDR3 protein. Altogether roughly 960,000 distinct CDR3 sequences are present, roughly 18% being singletons, with the ten largest covering 5% to 6.5%. Input material: blood, either unsorted or a sorted T cell fraction (not recorded which). Source of these receptors: a human donor who was either an allogeneic HSCT recipient or a stem cell or donor lymphocyte infusion donor (not recorded which). It is not recorded whose cells these are; they may come from a transplant donor.

This sequence joins TRBV12-3 or TRBV12-4 and TRBJ2-7, with unresolved D. The CDR3 runs 13 residues. The ends were cut back, 5 bases at V and 7 bases at J, with 15 bases in the middle. This chain's CDR3 is CASSTHPVGEQYF. The DNA of the CDR3 is TGTGCCAGCAGTACCCACCCCGTGGGGGAGCAGTACTTC.

V and J are TRBV4-1 and TRBJ1-2, with a tentative D call TRBD1 (5 bases). CDR1 and CDR2 (germline): MGHRA, YSYEKL. This CDR3 contains 14 residues. Trimming left V 1 base short and J 5 bases short, with 11 bases between. The CDR3 nucleotides read TGCGCCAGCAGCCAAGTGGGGGGTTGGTATGGCTACACCTTC. Translated: CASSQVGGWYGYTF.

This clonotype was counted a few times. The gene calls are TRBV30 and TRBJ2-1; unclear D gene. V lost 5 bases, J lost 1 base, and 15 bases lay in between. The CDR3 is 15 amino acids. Germline CDR1 reads GTSNPN; CDR2 reads SVGIG (reference sequence). CDR3 coding DNA: TGTGCCTGGGGGGATGTTATAGGATCCTACAATGAGCAGTTCTTC. It encodes CAWGDVIGSYNEQFF.

This clonotype has only a few counts. The CDR3 sequence: CASSKRNTIYF. CDR3 sequence (DNA): TGTGCCAGCAGTAAACGAAACACCATATATTTT. V and J are TRBV6-5 and TRBJ1-3; D call uncertain. CDR3 length: 11 amino acids. V was cut by 5 bases and J by 5 bases, with 4 bases left in between. Germline V lookup: CDR1 MNHEY, CDR2 SVGAGI.

This chain joins TRBV11-2 and TRBJ1-2; D call uncertain. This CDR3 is built from 14 residues. The germline V gene has CDR1 SGHAT and CDR2 FQNNGV. V lost 3 bases to trimming and J lost 4 bases, with 12 bases between them. DNA of the CDR3: TGTGCCAGCAGCTTCCCGGCGGTTCCCTATGGCTACACCTTC. It specifies CASSFPAVPYGYTF.

Notes on this clonotype: One end of the junction does not line up with germline, which may come from a read error. The chain has TRBV12-3 or TRBV12-4 and TRBJ2-3, with D unclear. The CDR3 has 14 amino acids. The CDR3 is CASTPDSYGDAQYF. The CDR3 region has the DNA TGTGCCAGCACTCCAGATTCCTACGGAGATGCGCAGTATTTT.

The chain employs TRBV9 and TRBJ2-2; D call uncertain. V lost 1 base to trimming and J lost 0 bases, with 7 bases between them. Germline values: CDR1 SGDLS, CDR2 YYNGEE. This CDR3 spans 15 amino acids. CDR3: CASSVSQTNTGELFF. In DNA form, the CDR3 reads TGTGCCAGCAGCGTAAGTCAGACGAACACCGGGGAGCTGTTTTTT.

This clonotype has only a few counts. The chain combines TRBV6-5 with TRBJ2-1, with 10 bases identical to TRBD2. The CDR3 contains 16 residues. Germline V gives CDR1 MNHEY, CDR2 SVGAGI. V lost 4 bases and J lost 6; bases outside the gene matches: 9. This CDR3 is CASSFRTSGYLNEQFF. Here the CDR3 DNA reads TGTGCCAGCAGTTTTCGGACTAGCGGTTACCTCAATGAGCAGTTCTTC.

This clonotype was detected only a few times. The chain is built from TRBV5-1 and TRBJ2-2, with D possibly being TRBD2 (6 bases). V was shortened by 0 bases and J by 3 bases, with 15 bases between the two germline ends. The CDR3 runs 17 residues. The germline gives CDR1 SGHRS, CDR2 YFSETQ. DNA for the CDR3: TGCGCCAGCAGCTTGGCCGGAGGGATCCGAGACACCGGGGAGCTGTTTTTT. Translated: CASSLAGGIRDTGELFF.

V gene TRBV4-1 combines with J gene TRBJ1-1; D gene uncertain. V was clipped by 1 base and J by 4 bases, with 13 bases between them. Germline V gives CDR1 MGHRA, CDR2 YSYEKL. The CDR3 sequence is 15 residues long. This chain's CDR3 is CASSQGMIVGTEAFF. The CDR3 coding sequence is TGCGCCAGCAGCCAAGGGATGATAGTGGGCACTGAAGCTTTCTTT.

This chain's CDR3 is CASSPLPRWEQYF. As DNA, the CDR3 is TGTGCCAGCAGCCCTTTGCCCCGCTGGGAGCAGTACTTC. The chain joins TRBV7-6 to TRBJ2-7; D gene ambiguous. This CDR3 is 13 amino acids long. The germline CDR1 and CDR2 sequences are SGHVS and FNYEAQ. The germline V and J ends were trimmed by 5 bases and 7 bases, with 15 bases remaining between them.

This clonotype was seen a handful of times. The chain links TRBV7-8 to TRBJ2-3; no reliable D call. CDR3 size: 16 residues. Trimming left V 2 bases short and J 4 bases short, with 16 bases between. Germline lookup yields CDR1 SGHVS and CDR2 FQNEAQ. The CDR3, as DNA: TGTGCCAGCAGCTTATATCGTGTAGGGAACGCAGATACGCAGTATTTT. It specifies CASSLYRVGNADTQYF.

The J gene is TRBJ2-6, the V gene TRBV18; TRBD1 agrees at 9 bases. V shed 2 bases and J 1 base; nucleotides not matched to a gene: 12. The CDR3 contains 20 residues. Germline V gives CDR1 KGHSH, CDR2 LQKENI. The CDR3 is CASSPTPRTGVGSGANVLTF. In DNA, the CDR3 is TGTGCCAGCTCACCAACGCCCAGGACAGGGGTAGGATCTGGGGCCAACGTCCTGACTTTC.

This sequence joins TRBV12-3 or TRBV12-4 and TRBJ1-2; D call uncertain. V lost 2 bases and J 2 bases, leaving 6 bases between the germline ends. This CDR3 has 13 amino acids. The CDR3 DNA sequence: TGTGCCAGCAGTTTATTTGAGAACTATGGCTACACCTTC. It encodes CASSLFENYGYTF.

This clonotype has only a few counts. The chain carries TRBV20-1 and TRBJ1-1; D is unclear. V lost 0 bases, J lost 1 base, and 15 bases lay in between. Germline CDR1 and CDR2: DFQATT and SNEGSKA (reference sequence). This CDR3 region has 16 residues. The CDR3 protein is CSARDGGSGRNTEAFF. CDR3 bases: TGCAGTGCTAGAGATGGTGGGTCGGGCCGGAACACTGAAGCTTTCTTT.

This clonotype was found a few times. The V call is TRBV20-1, the J call TRBJ1-5; 9 bases are shared with TRBD1. CDR1 and CDR2 from the germline V gene are DFQATT and SNEGSKA (reference sequence). V trimming: 6 bases; J trimming: 2 bases; junction bases outside the gene matches: 5. This CDR3 comprises 14 residues. CDR3 amino acids: CSAADRGGNQPQHF. CDR3 nucleotide sequence: TGCAGTGCCGCGGACAGGGGAGGCAATCAGCCCCAGCATTTT.

The sample holds a few counts of this clonotype. The chain carries TRBV9 and TRBJ1-5; D uncertain. The germline V and J ends were trimmed by 3 bases and 9 bases, with 13 bases remaining between them. The CDR3 runs to 13 residues. The germline gives CDR1 SGDLS, CDR2 YYNGEE. The CDR3 here is CASSAGGYAPQHF. The CDR3 bases are TGTGCCAGCAGCGCAGGAGGGTATGCGCCCCAGCATTTT.

The chain joins TRBV20-1 to TRBJ1-2; D unclear. This CDR3 has 13 amino acids. CDR1 and CDR2 (germline): DFQATT, SNEGSKA (reference sequence). V lost 6 bases and J 7 bases, leaving 18 bases between the germline ends. The CDR3, as DNA: TGCAGTGCGCCCTCGAGGGAAACTGGTGGCTACACCTTC. It encodes CSAPSRETGGYTF.

V usage is TRBV20-1 and J usage is TRBJ1-2; tentative D call: TRBD1 (6 bases). The CDR3 contains 11 residues. Germline V gene data show CDR1 as DFQATT and CDR2 as SNEGSKA (reference sequence). Trimming shortened V by 1 base and J by 7 bases, and 7 bases separated the two germline ends. CDR3 DNA: TGCAGTGCTAGAGTGGGGGCTGGCTACACCTTC. It is translated as CSARVGAGYTF.